This T cell receptor beta chain originates from a study of blood T cell repertoires in COVID-19. Study-wide context: Nucleic acid was either cDNA or gDNA, and it came from T cells, B-cell-depleted T cells, or PBMCs.

As handled by the study authors: Using reference gene primer amplification, nucleated cell counts were estimated. TCRdb's table, derived via immunoSEQ multiplex PCR, lists solely in-frame clones and lacks some. From that table come the V and J calls and clone size; the DNA was used to work out D and trimming. The sample lists about 43,000 clones; about 87% were seen once. The J segment lost 0 bases and the V segment lost 7 bases, leaving 9 bases of the junction unmatched. The CDR3 sequence is 16 residues long. Germline loops: CDR1 MDHEN, CDR2 SYDVKM. Input material: peripheral blood. The chain joins TRBV28 to TRBJ1-3, with 7 bases that match TRBD1. This sequence originates from a man in his forties with COVID-19, enrolled during active disease. CDR3 amino acids: CASNPDRRDSGNTIYF. The CDR3 DNA reads TGTGCCAGCAACCCGGACAGGCGGGACTCTGGAAACACCATATATTTT.